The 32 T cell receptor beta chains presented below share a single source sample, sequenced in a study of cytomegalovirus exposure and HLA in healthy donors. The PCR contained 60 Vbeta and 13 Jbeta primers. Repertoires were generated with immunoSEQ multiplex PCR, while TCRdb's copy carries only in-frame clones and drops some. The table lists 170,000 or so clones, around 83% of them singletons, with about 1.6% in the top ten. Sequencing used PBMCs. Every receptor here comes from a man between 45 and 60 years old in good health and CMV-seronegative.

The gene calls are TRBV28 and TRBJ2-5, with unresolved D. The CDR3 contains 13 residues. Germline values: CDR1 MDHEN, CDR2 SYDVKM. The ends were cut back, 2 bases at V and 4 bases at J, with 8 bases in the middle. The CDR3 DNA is TGTGCCAGCAGTTTACCCGGGTTAGAGACCCAGTACTTC. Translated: CASSLPGLETQYF.

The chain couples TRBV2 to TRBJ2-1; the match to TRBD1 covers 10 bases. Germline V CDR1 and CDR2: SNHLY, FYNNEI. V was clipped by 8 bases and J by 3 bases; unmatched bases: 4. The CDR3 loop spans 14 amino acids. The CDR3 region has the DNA TGTGCCAGCCGCGGACAGGGGGACTACAATGAGCAGTTCTTC. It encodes CASRGQGDYNEQFF.

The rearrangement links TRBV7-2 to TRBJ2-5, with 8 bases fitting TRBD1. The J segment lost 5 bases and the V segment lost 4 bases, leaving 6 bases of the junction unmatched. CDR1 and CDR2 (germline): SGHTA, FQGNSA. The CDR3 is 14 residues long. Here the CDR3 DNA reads TGTGCCAGCAGCTCAGGGGGCCCCAGGGAGACCCAGTACTTC. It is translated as CASSSGGPRETQYF.

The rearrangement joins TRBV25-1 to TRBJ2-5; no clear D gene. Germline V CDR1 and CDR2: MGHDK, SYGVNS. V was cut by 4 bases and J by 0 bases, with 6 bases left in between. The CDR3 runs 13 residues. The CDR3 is CASSGHHQETQYF. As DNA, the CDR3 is TGTGCCAGCAGTGGACATCACCAAGAGACCCAGTACTTC.

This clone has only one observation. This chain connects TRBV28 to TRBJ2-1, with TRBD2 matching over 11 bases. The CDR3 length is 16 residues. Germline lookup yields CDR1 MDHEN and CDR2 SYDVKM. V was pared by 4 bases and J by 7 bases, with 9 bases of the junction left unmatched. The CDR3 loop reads CASSSHSGRARNEQFF. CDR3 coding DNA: TGTGCCAGCAGTTCGCATAGCGGGAGGGCCAGGAATGAGCAGTTCTTC.

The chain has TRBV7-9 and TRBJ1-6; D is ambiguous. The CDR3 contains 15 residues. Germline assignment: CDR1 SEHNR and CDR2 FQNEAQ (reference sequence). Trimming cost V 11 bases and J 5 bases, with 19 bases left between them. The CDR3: CAGKSRNNDNSPLHF. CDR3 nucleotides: TGTGCCGGCAAGAGCAGGAACAACGATAATTCACCCCTCCACTTT.

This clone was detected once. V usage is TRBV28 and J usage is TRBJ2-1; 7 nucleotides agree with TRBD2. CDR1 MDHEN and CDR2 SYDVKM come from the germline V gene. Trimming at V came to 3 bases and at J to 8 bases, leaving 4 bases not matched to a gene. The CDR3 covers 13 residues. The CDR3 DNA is TGTGCCAGCAGTTTCGGGGGGTTGGATGAGCAGTTCTTC. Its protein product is CASSFGGLDEQFF.

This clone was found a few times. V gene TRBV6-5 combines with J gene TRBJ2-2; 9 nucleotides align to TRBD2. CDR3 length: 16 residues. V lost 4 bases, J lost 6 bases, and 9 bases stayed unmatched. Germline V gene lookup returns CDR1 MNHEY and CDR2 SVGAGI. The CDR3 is CASSFSSGIMAGELFF. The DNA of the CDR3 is TGTGCCAGCAGTTTCTCTAGCGGGATCATGGCCGGGGAGCTGTTTTTT.

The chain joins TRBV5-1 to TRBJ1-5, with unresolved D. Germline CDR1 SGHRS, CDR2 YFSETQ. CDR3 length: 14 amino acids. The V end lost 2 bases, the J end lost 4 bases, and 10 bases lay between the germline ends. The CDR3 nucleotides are TGCGCCAGCAGCTTCGGGAGCGGGAATCAGCCCCAGCATTTT. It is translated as CASSFGSGNQPQHF.

The CDR3 region has the DNA TGTGCCAGCAGCTTGGTTTCAGTCGGGGAGCTGTTTTTT. This translates into CASSLVSVGELFF. This chain joins TRBV5-5 and TRBJ2-2; no clear D gene. The CDR3 contains 13 residues. CDR1 SGHKS and CDR2 YYEKEE come from the germline V gene (reference sequence). V lost 0 bases to trimming and J lost 7 bases, with 7 bases between them.

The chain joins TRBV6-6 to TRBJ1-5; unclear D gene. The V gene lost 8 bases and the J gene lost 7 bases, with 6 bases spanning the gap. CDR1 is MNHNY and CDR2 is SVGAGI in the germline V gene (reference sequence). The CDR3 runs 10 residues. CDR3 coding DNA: TGTGCCAGCGGGGAGCAGCCCCAGCATTTT. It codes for CASGEQPQHF.

CDR3 DNA sequence: TGCAGCGTGACCCCGACTAGCGGGAGGGGCACCGGGGAGCTGTTTTTT. This sequence encodes CSVTPTSGRGTGELFF. The chain combines TRBV29-1 with TRBJ2-2, with TRBD2 matching 14 bases. Looked up from germline, CDR1 is SQVTM and CDR2 is ANQGSEA. Unmatched junction bases numbered 7, after V lost 6 bases and J lost 4 bases. The CDR3 loop spans 16 amino acids.

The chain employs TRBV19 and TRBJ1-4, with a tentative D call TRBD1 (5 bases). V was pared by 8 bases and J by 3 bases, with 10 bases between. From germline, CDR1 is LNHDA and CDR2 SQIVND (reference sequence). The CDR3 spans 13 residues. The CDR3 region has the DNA TGTGCCAGTCGGACACAACCTAATGAAAAACTGTTTTTT. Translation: CASRTQPNEKLFF.

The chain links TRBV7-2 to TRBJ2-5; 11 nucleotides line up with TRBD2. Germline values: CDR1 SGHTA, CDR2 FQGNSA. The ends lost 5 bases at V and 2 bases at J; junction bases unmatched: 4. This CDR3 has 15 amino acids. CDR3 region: CASSLRTSGQETQYF. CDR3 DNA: TGTGCCAGCAGCCTCAGGACTAGCGGGCAAGAGACCCAGTACTTC.

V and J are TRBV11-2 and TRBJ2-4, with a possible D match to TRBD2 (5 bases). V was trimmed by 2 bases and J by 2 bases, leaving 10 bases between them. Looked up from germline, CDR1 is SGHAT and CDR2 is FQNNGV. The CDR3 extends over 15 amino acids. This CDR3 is CASSLNWEPKNIQYF. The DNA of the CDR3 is TGTGCCAGCAGCTTAAATTGGGAGCCCAAAAACATTCAGTACTTC.

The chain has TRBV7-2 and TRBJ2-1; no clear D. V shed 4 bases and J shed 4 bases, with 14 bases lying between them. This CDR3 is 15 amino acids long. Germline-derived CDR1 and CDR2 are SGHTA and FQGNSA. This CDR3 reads CASSSPGPYYNEQFF. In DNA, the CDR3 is TGTGCCAGCAGCTCCCCGGGTCCTTATTACAATGAGCAGTTCTTC. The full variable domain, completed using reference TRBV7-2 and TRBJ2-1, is GAGVSQSPSNKVTEKGKDVELRCDPISGHTALYWYRQSLGQGLEFLIYFQGNSAPDKSGLPSDRFSAERTGGSVSTLTIQRTQQEDSAVYLCASSSPGPYYNEQFFGPGTRLTVL.

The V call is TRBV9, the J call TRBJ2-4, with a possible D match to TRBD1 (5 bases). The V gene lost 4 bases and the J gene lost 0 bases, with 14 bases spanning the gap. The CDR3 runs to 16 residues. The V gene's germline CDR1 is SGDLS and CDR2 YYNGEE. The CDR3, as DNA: TGTGCCAGCAGCCCACTACAGACAGCAGCCAAAAACATTCAGTACTTC. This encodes CASSPLQTAAKNIQYF.

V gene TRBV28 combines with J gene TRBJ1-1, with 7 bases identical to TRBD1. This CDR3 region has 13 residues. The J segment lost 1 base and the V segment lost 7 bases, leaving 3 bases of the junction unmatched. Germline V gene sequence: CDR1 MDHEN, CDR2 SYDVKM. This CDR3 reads CASIGQANTEAFF. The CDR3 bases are TGTGCCAGCATTGGACAGGCGAACACTGAAGCTTTCTTT.

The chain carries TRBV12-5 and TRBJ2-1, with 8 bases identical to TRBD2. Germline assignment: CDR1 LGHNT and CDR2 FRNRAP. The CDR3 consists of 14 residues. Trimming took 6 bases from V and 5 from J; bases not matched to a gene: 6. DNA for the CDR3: TGTGCTAGTGGCGCGACTAGCGTCCACAATGAGCAGTTCTTC. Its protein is CASGATSVHNEQFF.

CDR3: CASSLQGTGNTIYF. CDR3 in DNA: TGTGCCAGCAGTCTACAGGGGACTGGAAACACCATATATTTT. J is TRBJ1-3 and V is TRBV14, with 7 bases matching TRBD1. The CDR3 has 14 amino acids. Germline assignment: CDR1 SGHDN and CDR2 FVKESK. J lost 2 bases, V lost 6 bases, and 4 bases had no gene match.

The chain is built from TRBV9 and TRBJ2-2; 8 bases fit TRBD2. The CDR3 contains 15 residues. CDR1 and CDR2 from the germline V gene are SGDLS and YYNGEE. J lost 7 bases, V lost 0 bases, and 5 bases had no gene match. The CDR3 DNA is TGTGCCAGCAGCGTAGAAGCGGGAGTGGGCGGGGAGCTGTTTTTT. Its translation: CASSVEAGVGGELFF.

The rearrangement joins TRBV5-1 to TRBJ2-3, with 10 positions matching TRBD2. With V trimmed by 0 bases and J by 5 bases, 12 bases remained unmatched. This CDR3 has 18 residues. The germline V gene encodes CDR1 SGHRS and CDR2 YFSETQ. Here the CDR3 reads CASSLGFSAGGLQDTQYF. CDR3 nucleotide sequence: TGCGCCAGCAGCTTGGGTTTCTCAGCGGGGGGGCTACAAGATACGCAGTATTTT.

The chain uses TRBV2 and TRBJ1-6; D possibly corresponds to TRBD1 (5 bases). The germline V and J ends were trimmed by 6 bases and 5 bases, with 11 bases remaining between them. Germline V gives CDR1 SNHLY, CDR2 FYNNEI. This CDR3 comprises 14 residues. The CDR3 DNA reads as TGTGCCAGCAGCCCTCGGGGGAATAATTCACCCCTCCACTTT. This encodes CASSPRGNNSPLHF.

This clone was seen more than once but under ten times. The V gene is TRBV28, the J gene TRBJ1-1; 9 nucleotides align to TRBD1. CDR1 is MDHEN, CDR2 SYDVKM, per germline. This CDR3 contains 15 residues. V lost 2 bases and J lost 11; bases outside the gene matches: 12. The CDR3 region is CASSLAIRQGVWAFF. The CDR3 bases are TGTGCCAGCAGTTTAGCAATTCGACAGGGGGTTTGGGCTTTCTTT. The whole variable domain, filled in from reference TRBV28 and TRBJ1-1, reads DVKVTQSSRYLVKRTGEKVFLECVQDMDHENMFWYRQDPGLGLRLIYFSYDVKMKEKGDIPEGYSVSREKKERFSLILESASTNQTSMYLCASSLAIRQGVWAFFGQGTRLTVV.

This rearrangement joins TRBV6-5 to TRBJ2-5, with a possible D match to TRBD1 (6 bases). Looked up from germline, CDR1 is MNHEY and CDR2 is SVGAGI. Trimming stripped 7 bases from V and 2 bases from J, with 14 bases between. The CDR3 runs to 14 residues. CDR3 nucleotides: TGTGCCAGCACGGACAGTACAAGACAAGAGACCCAGTACTTC. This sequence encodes CASTDSTRQETQYF.

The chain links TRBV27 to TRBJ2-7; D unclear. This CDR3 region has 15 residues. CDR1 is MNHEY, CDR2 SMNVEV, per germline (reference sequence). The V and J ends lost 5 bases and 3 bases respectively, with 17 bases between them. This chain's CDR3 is CASSGDPGLGYEQYF. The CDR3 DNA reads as TGTGCCAGCAGTGGCGACCCGGGTCTGGGCTACGAGCAGTACTTC.

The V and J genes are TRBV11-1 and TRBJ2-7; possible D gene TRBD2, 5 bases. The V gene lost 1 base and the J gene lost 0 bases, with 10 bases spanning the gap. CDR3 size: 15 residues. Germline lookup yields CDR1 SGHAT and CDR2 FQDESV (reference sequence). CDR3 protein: CASSLGVDFSYEQYF. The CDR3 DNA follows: TGTGCCAGCAGCTTAGGCGTGGACTTCTCCTACGAGCAGTACTTC.

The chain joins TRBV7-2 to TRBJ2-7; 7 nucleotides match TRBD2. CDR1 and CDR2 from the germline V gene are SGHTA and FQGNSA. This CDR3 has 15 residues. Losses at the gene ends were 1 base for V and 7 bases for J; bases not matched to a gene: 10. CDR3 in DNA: TGTGCCAGCAGCTTAGAAGGCCTAGCGGTTTATGAGCAGTACTTC. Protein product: CASSLEGLAVYEQYF.

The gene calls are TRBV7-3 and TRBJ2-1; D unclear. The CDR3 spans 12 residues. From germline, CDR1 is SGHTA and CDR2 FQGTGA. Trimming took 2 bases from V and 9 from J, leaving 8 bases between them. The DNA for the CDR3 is TGTGCCAGCAGCTTAGACAAGCTTGAGCAGTTCTTC. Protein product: CASSLDKLEQFF.

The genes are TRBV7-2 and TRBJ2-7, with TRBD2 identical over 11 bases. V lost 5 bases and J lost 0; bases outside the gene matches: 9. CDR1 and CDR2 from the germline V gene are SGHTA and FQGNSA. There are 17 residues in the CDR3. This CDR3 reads CASSARALAGGSYEQYF. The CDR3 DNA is TGTGCCAGCAGCGCCAGGGCCCTAGCGGGGGGCTCCTACGAGCAGTACTTC.

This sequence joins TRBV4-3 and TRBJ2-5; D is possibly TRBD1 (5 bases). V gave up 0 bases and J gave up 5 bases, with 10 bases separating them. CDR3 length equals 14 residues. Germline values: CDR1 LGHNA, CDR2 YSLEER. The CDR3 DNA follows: TGCGCCAGCAGCCAAGAGGCAGGGCGGGAGACCCAGTACTTC. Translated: CASSQEAGRETQYF.

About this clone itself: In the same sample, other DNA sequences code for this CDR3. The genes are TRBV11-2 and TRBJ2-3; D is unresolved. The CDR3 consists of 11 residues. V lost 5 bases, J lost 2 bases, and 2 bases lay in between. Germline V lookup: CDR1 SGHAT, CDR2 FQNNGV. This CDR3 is CASSHTDTQYF. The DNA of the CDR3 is TGTGCCAGCAGCCACACAGATACGCAGTATTTT.